This T cell receptor beta chain came from a study of blood T cell repertoires in COVID-19. Study information: Spain, Italy and the United States supplied samples that represented acute and convalescent COVID-19. PBMCs, B-cell-depleted T cells, or T cells were the source of the cDNA or gDNA that made up the material.

Per the original data handling: It was from reference gene primer amplification that nucleated cell counts were estimated. The data were produced by immunoSEQ multiplex PCR, yet TCRdb's version contains in-frame clones alone and is incomplete. For V, J and clone size, that table is used; D and trimming come from the DNA. This sample yields some 160,000 clones, of which under 80% are seen a single time; 3.5% to 4.5% belongs to the top ten. The CDR3 covers 14 residues. Between the trimmed V and J ends, which lost 3 bases and 8 bases, there was a span of 15 bases. Germline V gene lookup returns CDR1 MDHEN and CDR2 SYDVKM. This clone was picked up a small number of times.

Sample: peripheral blood. The chain has TRBV28 and TRBJ2-3, with D maybe TRBD1 (5 bases). The TCR sequence derives from a man in his sixties with acute or convalescent COVID-19. The CDR3 sequence: CASSFAASQGTQYF. The CDR3 DNA reads TGTGCCAGCAGTTTCGCCGCTTCCCAGGGTACGCAGTATTTT.